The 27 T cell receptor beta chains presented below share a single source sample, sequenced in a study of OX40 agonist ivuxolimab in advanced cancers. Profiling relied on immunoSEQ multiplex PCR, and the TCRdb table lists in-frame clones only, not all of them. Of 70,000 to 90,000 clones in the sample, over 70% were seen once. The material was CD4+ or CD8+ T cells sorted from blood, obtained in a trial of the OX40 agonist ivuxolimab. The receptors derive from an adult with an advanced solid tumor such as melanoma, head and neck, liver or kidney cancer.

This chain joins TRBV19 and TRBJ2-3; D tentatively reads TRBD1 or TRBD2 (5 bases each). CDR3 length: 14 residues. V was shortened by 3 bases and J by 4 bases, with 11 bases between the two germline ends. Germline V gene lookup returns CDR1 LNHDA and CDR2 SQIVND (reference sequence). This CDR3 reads CASSISGPPDTQYF. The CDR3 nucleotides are TGTGCCAGTAGTATCTCGGGGCCCCCAGATACGCAGTATTTT.

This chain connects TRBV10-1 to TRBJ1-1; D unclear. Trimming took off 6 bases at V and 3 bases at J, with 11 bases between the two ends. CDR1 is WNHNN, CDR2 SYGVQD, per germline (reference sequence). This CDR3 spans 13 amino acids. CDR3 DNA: TGCGCCAGCAGCCGTGGCCCGGACACTGAAGCTTTCTTT. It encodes CASSRGPDTEAFF.

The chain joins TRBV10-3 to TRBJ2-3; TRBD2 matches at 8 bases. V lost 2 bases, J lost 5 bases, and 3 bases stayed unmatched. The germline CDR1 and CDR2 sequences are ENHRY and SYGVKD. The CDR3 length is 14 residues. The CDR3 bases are TGTGCCATCAGTGAGATCGCGGGAGGAGATACGCAGTATTTT. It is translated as CAISEIAGGDTQYF.

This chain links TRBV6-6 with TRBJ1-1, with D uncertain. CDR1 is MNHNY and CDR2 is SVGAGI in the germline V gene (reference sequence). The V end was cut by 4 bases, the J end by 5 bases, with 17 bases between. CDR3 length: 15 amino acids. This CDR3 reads CASSFGRWVGTEAFF. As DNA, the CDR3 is TGTGCCAGCAGTTTCGGTCGTTGGGTTGGGACTGAAGCTTTCTTT.

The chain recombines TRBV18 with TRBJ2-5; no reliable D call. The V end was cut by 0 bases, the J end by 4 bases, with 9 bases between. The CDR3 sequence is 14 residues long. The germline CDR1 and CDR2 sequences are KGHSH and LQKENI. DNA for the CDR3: TGTGCCAGCTCACCACCTGGGGTGAGAGAGACCCAGTACTTC. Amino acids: CASSPPGVRETQYF.

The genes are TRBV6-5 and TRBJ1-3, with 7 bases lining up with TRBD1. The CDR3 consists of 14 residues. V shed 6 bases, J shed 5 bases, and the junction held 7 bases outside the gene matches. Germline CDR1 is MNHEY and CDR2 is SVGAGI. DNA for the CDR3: TGTGCCAGCAGATTCACACAGGGGAGAAACACCATATATTTT. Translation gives CASRFTQGRNTIYF.

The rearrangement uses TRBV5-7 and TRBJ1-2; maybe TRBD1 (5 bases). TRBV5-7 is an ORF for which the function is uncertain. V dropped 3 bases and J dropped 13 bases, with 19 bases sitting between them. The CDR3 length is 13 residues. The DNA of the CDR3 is TGTGCCAGCAGCTGTAGGCAGGGCCCTTGCTCCACCTTC. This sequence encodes CASSCRQGPCSTF.

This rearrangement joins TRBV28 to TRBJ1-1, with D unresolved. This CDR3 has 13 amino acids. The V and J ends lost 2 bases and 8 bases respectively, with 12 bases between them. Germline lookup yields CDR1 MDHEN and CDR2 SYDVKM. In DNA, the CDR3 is TGTGCCAGCAGTTTAAACGTCAGACGGGAAGCTTTCTTT. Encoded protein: CASSLNVRREAFF.

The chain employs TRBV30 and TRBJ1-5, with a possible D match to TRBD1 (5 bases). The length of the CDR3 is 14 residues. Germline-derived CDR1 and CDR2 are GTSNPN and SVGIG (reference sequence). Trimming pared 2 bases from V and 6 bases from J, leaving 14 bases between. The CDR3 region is CAWSPPGGVQPQHF. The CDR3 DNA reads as TGTGCCTGGAGTCCGCCGGGGGGAGTTCAGCCCCAGCATTTT.

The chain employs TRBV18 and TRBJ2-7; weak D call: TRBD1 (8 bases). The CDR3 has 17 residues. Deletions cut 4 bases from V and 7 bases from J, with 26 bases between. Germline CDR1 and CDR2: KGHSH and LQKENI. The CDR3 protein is CASSLNGQGGGVREQYF. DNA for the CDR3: TGTGCCAGCTCACTAAACGGACAGGGAGGGGGAGTACGGGAGCAGTACTTC.

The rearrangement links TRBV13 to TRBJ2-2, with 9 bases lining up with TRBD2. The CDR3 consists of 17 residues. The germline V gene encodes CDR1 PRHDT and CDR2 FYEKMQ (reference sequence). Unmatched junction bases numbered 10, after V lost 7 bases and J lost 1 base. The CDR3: CASTSLFSGRNTGELFF. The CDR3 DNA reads TGTGCCAGCACCTCGCTTTTTAGCGGGAGGAACACCGGGGAGCTGTTTTTT.

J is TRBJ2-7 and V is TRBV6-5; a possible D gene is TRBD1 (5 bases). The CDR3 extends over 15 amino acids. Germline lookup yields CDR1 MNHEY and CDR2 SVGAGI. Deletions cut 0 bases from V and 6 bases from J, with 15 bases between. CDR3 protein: CASSYSPGIVSEQYF. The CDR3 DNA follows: TGTGCCAGCAGTTACTCGCCAGGGATCGTGAGCGAGCAGTACTTC.

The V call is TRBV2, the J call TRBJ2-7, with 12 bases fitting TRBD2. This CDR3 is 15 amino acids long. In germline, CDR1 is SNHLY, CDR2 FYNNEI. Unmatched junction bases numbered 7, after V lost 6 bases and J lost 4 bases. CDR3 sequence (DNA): TGTGCCAGCAGGAATGGACTAGCGGGATCTTACGAGCAGTACTTC. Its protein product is CASRNGLAGSYEQYF.

The CDR3 DNA follows: TGTGCCACCGCTGGGGGGAACACTGAAGCTTTCTTT. Its translation is CATAGGNTEAFF. The chain carries TRBV6-6 and TRBJ1-1; maybe TRBD1 (5 bases). This CDR3 contains 12 residues. V lost 10 bases and J lost 1, with 10 bases in between. Germline values: CDR1 MNHNY, CDR2 SVGAGI (reference sequence).

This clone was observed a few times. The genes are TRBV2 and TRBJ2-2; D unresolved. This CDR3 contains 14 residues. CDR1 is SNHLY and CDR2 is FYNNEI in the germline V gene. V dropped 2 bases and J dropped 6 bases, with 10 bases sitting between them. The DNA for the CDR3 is TGTGCCAGCAGTGAATTTGGGAAACCCGGGGAGCTGTTTTTT. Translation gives CASSEFGKPGELFF. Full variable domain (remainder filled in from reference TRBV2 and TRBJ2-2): EPEVTQTPSHQVTQMGQEVILRCVPISNHLYFYWYRQILGQKVEFLVSFYNNEISEKSEIFDDQFSVERPDGSNFTLKIRSTKLEDSAMYFCASSEFGKPGELFFGEGSRLTVL.

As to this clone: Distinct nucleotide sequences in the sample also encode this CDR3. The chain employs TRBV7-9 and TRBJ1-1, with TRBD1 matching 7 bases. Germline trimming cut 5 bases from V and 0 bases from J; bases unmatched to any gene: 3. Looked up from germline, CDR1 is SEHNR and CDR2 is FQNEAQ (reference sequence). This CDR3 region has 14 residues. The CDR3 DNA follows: TGTGCCAGCAGCCTCGGGACAGTGAACACTGAAGCTTTCTTT. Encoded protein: CASSLGTVNTEAFF.

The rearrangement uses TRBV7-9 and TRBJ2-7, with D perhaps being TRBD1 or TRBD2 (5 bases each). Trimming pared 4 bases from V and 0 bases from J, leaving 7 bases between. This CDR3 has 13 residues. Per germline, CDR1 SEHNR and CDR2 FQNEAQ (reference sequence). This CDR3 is CASSWGSSYEQYF. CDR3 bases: TGTGCCAGCAGCTGGGGGTCCTCCTACGAGCAGTACTTC.

CDR3 sequence: CASSEDRAGSPLHF. CDR3 bases: TGTGCCAGCAGTGAGGACAGGGCCGGTTCACCCCTCCACTTT. The V call is TRBV2, the J call TRBJ1-6; TRBD1 agrees at 8 bases. Trimming at V came to 3 bases and at J to 9 bases, leaving 4 bases not matched to a gene. The CDR3 spans 14 residues. Germline V gives CDR1 SNHLY, CDR2 FYNNEI.

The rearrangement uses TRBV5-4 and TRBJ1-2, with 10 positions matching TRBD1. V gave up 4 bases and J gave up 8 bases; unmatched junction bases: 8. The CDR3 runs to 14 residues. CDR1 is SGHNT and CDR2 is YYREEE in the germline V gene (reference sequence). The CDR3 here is CASSEGQGRWGYTF. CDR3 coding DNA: TGTGCCAGCAGCGAGGGACAGGGGAGGTGGGGCTACACCTTC.

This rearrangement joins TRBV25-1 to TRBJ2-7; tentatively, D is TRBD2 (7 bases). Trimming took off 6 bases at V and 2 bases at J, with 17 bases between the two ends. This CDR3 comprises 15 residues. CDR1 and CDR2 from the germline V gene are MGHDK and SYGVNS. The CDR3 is CASSREDRVPYEQYF. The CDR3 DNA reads TGTGCCAGCAGCCGGGAGGACAGAGTACCCTACGAGCAGTACTTC.

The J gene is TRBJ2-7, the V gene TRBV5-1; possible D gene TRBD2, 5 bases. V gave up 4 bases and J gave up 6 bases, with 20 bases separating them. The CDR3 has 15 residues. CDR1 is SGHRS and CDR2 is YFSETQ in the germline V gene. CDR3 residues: CASSPEEQMPAEQYF. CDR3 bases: TGCGCCAGCAGCCCGGAGGAGCAGATGCCCGCCGAGCAGTACTTC.

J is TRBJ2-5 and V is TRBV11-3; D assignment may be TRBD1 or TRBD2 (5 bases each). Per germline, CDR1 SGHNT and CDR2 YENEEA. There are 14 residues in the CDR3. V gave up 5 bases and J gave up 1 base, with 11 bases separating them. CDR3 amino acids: CASSIRDAQETQYF. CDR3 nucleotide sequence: TGTGCCAGCAGCATTAGGGACGCCCAAGAGACCCAGTACTTC.

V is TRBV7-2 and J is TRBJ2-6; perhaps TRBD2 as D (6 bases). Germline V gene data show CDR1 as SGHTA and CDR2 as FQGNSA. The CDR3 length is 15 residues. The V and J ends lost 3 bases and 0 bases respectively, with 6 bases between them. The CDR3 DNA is TGTGCCAGCAGCTTGGGGGGCTCTGGGGCCAACGTCCTGACTTTC. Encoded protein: CASSLGGSGANVLTF.

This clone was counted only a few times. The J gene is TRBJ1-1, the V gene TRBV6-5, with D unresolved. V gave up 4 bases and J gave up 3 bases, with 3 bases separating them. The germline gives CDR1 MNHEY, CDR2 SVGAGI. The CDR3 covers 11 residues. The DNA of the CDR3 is TGTGCCAGCAGTTCGTACACTGAAGCTTTCTTT. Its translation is CASSSYTEAFF.

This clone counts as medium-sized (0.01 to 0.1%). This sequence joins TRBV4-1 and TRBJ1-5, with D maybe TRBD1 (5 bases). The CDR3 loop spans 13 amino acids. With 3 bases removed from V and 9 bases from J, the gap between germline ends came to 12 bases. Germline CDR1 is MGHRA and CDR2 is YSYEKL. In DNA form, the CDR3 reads TGCGCCAGCAGCCAGGGGGTGGGTCGGCCCCAGCATTTT. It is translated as CASSQGVGRPQHF.

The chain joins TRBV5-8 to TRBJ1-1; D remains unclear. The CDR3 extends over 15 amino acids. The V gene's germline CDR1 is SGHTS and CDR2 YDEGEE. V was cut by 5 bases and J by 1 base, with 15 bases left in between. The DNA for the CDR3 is TGTGCCAGCAGTCCCTGGCCAACACGGAACACTGAAGCTTTCTTT. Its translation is CASSPWPTRNTEAFF. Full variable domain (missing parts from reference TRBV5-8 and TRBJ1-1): EAGVTQSPTHLIKTRGQQATLRCSPISGHTSVYWYQQALGLGLQFLLWYDEGEERNRGNFPPRFSGRQFPNYSSELNVNALELEDSALYLCASSPWPTRNTEAFFGQGTRLTVV.

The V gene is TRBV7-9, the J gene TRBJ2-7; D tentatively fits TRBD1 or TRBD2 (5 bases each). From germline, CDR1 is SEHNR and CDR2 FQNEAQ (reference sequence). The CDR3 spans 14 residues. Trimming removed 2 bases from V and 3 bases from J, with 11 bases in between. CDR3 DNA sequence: TGTGCCAGCAGCTTACATGAGGGGATCTACGAGCAGTACTTC. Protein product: CASSLHEGIYEQYF.